The 2 T cell receptor beta chains presented below share a single source sample, sequenced in a study of memory CD4+ T cells and cytomegalovirus serostatus. Single viable CD3+CD4+CD8-CD45RO+ cells were sorted as the memory CD4+ T cells. Assay: immunoSEQ multiplex PCR; the TCRdb copy retains only in-frame clones and omits some. The sample lists about 53,000 clones, roughly 81% occurring once. The sample taken for sequencing was memory CD4+ T cells from blood. The origin of the receptors is an adult in good health and CMV-seronegative.

J is TRBJ1-5 and V is TRBV6-5, with 7 bases aligning to TRBD1. The CDR3 has 14 residues. The V gene end was trimmed by 2 bases and the J gene end by 7 bases; junction bases not matched to a gene: 5. Per germline, CDR1 MNHEY and CDR2 SVGAGI. The DNA for the CDR3 is TGTGCCAGCAGTTACCGGCAGGGGGGGCAGCCCCAGCATTTT. Its protein product is CASSYRQGGQPQHF.

V and J are TRBV9 and TRBJ2-7, with 7 bases lining up with TRBD2. After removal of 7 bases from V and 3 bases from J, the junction contained 13 bases not matched to a gene. The CDR3 has 15 residues. Per germline, CDR1 SGDLS and CDR2 YYNGEE. CDR3 coding DNA: TGTGCCAGCCCCGTCCAGCGGGAACCAATCTACGAGCAGTACTTC. This encodes CASPVQREPIYEQYF.